These 6 T cell receptor beta chains were sequenced from one sample in a study of T cells in Graves' hyperthyroidism and ophthalmopathy. Using RNA transcripts as the source, TCR beta CDR3 regions were amplified. In the first-round RT-PCR of the TCR CDR3, the HTBI primer set was used. TCRdb independently ran MiXCR on the multiplex PCR reads; one entry per CDR3 protein. The sample includes roughly 570,000 distinct CDR3 sequences, under 60% of them seen just once. What was sequenced was peripheral blood or thyroid tissue (not recorded which). The receptor set was obtained from an adult woman with Graves' disease, either hyperthyroidism or ophthalmopathy (not recorded which).

This clonotype was seen just once. The chain joins TRBV14 to TRBJ1-2; a weak D match, TRBD1 (5 bases). The V gene lost 2 bases and the J gene lost 5 bases, with 9 bases spanning the gap. The CDR3 extends over 13 amino acids. Germline V gene lookup returns CDR1 SGHDN and CDR2 FVKESK. The CDR3, as DNA: TGTGCCAGCAGCCAACAGGGTCCTTATGGCTACACCTTC. Its protein is CASSQQGPYGYTF. Full variable domain (outside the CDR3, taken from reference TRBV14 and TRBJ1-2): EAGVTQFPSHSVIEKGQTVTLRCDPISGHDNLYWYRRVMGKEIKFLLHFVKESKQDESGMPNNRFLAERTGGTYSTLKVQPAELEDSGVYFCASSQQGPYGYTFGSGTRLTVV.

This clonotype was recorded many times. DNA of the CDR3: TGTGCCAGCAGAAAGACAGCTAACACTGAAGCTTTCTTT. Protein sequence: CASRKTANTEAFF. J is TRBJ1-1 and V is TRBV2; D is possibly TRBD1 (5 bases). The CDR3 length is 13 residues. Trimming stripped 6 bases from V and 2 bases from J, with 10 bases between. Germline-derived CDR1 and CDR2 are SNHLY and FYNNEI.

This clonotype was counted ten times or more. The CDR3 nucleotides are TGTGCCAGCACCAAAAGCGGGGGAACTGAAGCTTTCTTT. It translates to CASTKSGGTEAFF. V and J are TRBV7-9 and TRBJ1-1; tentative D call: TRBD1 (5 bases). The CDR3 contains 13 residues. The ends were cut back, 7 bases at V and 5 bases at J, with 14 bases in the middle. Germline assignment: CDR1 SEHNR and CDR2 FQNEAQ (reference sequence).

The chain combines TRBV2 with TRBJ1-5; a weak D match, TRBD1 (5 bases). The V gene's germline CDR1 is SNHLY and CDR2 FYNNEI. The CDR3 covers 14 residues. V lost 5 bases, J lost 9 bases, and 17 bases lay in between. This chain's CDR3 is CASSWTSQVGPQHF. CDR3 coding DNA: TGTGCCAGCAGTTGGACATCCCAGGTGGGGCCCCAGCATTTT.

This clonotype has at least ten counts. J is TRBJ2-5 and V is TRBV18, with D perhaps TRBD2 (6 bases). This CDR3 has 15 amino acids. Between the trimmed V and J ends, which lost 3 bases and 4 bases, there was a span of 15 bases. Germline CDR1 and CDR2: KGHSH and LQKENI. Here the CDR3 DNA reads TGTGCCAGCTCACCGACGGGTGGAGGGTTAGAGACCCAGTACTTC. It encodes CASSPTGGGLETQYF.

This clonotype has a count of ten or more. This chain joins TRBV10-2 and TRBJ2-7; D is perhaps TRBD1 or TRBD2 (6 bases each). CDR3 length: 16 amino acids. Looked up from germline, CDR1 is WSHSY and CDR2 is SAAADI. V lost 6 bases, J lost 3 bases, and 21 bases lay in between. CDR3 residues: CASRLTWGARSYEQYF. CDR3 nucleotides: TGCGCCAGCAGGCTAACCTGGGGGGCGCGGAGCTACGAGCAGTACTTC.